The 9 T cell receptor beta chains in this list originate from one sample, sequenced in a study of T cell responses to AZD1222 COVID-19 vaccine. TCRdb's copy holds only in-frame clones and misses some; the assay was immunoSEQ multiplex PCR. The data hold roughly 180,000 clones, with 75% to 90% observed a single time. The input for sequencing was peripheral blood, taken on day 0 of MenACWY control vaccination. The receptors come from an adult in good health.

DNA for the CDR3: TGTGCCAGCACAGGAGACACAGATACGCAGTATTTT. Translation gives CASTGDTDTQYF. The chain couples TRBV6-5 to TRBJ2-3; D gene unclear. Germline CDR1 is MNHEY and CDR2 is SVGAGI. The CDR3 spans 12 residues. V lost 7 bases and J lost 2, with 7 bases in between.

The chain recombines TRBV2 with TRBJ2-7; D gene unclear. V lost 3 bases, J lost 2 bases, and 5 bases lay in between. CDR3 size: 12 residues. CDR1 and CDR2 from the germline V gene are SNHLY and FYNNEI. The DNA for the CDR3 is TGTGCCAGCAGTGATAGGGCCTACGAGCAGTACTTC. This sequence encodes CASSDRAYEQYF.

The chain joins TRBV24-1 to TRBJ1-2, with 8 bases fitting TRBD1. CDR1 KGHDR and CDR2 SFDVKD come from the germline V gene. The CDR3 runs to 15 residues. Losses at the gene ends were 4 bases for V and 5 bases for J; bases not matched to a gene: 8. The CDR3 region is CATSDPRDRIYGYTF. The CDR3 DNA follows: TGTGCCACCAGTGACCCCCGGGACAGGATTTATGGCTACACCTTC.

The V and J genes are TRBV5-4 and TRBJ2-7; D might be TRBD1 (6 bases). This CDR3 is 14 amino acids long. The germline V gene encodes CDR1 SGHNT and CDR2 YYREEE (reference sequence). V gave up 2 bases and J gave up 1 base, with 10 bases separating them. CDR3 in DNA: TGTGCCAGCAGCTTTGGTGACAGGTCCTACGAGCAGTACTTC. Its translation is CASSFGDRSYEQYF.

V and J are TRBV5-5 and TRBJ2-2; TRBD2 is a possible D gene (5 bases). The CDR3 is 15 residues long. V lost 1 base and J 1 base, leaving 8 bases between the germline ends. Germline-derived CDR1 and CDR2 are SGHKS and YYEKEE (reference sequence). CDR3 sequence (DNA): TGTGCCAGCAGCTTGCCCGAGGGGAACACCGGGGAGCTGTTTTTT. This encodes CASSLPEGNTGELFF.

The rearrangement links TRBV9 to TRBJ2-5; 14 bases align to TRBD2. The CDR3 totals 19 residues. Germline trimming cut 4 bases from V and 7 bases from J; bases unmatched to any gene: 18. Germline assignment: CDR1 SGDLS and CDR2 YYNGEE. This CDR3 is CASSPIGLAGGGPRGTQYF. CDR3 coding DNA: TGTGCCAGCAGCCCTATAGGACTAGCGGGAGGCGGACCCCGTGGGACCCAGTACTTC.

As for this clone: The sample has other DNA sequences that encode this CDR3 too. The rearrangement links TRBV19 to TRBJ1-1; unclear D gene. The V and J ends lost 6 bases and 0 bases respectively, with 8 bases between them. This CDR3 region has 13 residues. The germline V gene encodes CDR1 LNHDA and CDR2 SQIVND (reference sequence). This CDR3 reads CASREALNTEAFF. The DNA of the CDR3 is TGTGCCAGTAGAGAGGCTCTGAACACTGAAGCTTTCTTT.

This chain joins TRBV5-1 and TRBJ1-3; D may be TRBD1 (5 bases). The CDR3 covers 16 residues. V lost 1 base and J 0 bases, leaving 11 bases between the germline ends. Germline-derived CDR1 and CDR2 are SGHRS and YFSETQ. The CDR3, as DNA: TGCGCCAGCAGCTTGTTAGGGGACCCCTCTGGAAACACCATATATTTT. It translates to CASSLLGDPSGNTIYF.

The chain links TRBV11-2 to TRBJ2-2, with D possibly matching TRBD1 (5 bases). Germline CDR1 reads SGHAT; CDR2 reads FQNNGV. The CDR3 length is 14 residues. V lost 3 bases to trimming and J lost 8 bases, with 13 bases between them. The CDR3 sequence: CASSFSAGLGELFF. CDR3 coding DNA: TGTGCCAGCAGCTTCTCAGCAGGGCTGGGGGAGCTGTTTTTT.